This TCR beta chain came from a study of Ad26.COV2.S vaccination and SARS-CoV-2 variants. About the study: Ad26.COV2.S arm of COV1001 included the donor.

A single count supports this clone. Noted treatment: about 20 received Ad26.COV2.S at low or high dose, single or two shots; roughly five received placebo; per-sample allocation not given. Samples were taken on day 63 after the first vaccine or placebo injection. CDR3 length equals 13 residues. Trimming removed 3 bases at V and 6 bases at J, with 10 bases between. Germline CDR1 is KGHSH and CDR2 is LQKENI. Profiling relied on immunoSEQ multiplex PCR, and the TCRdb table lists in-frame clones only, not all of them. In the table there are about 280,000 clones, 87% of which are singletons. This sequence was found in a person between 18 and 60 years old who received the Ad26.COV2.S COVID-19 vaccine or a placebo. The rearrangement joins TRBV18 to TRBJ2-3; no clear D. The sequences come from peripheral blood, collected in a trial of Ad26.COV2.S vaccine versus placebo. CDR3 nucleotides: TGTGCCAGCTCACCGGCGATGGTGGATACGCAGTATTTT. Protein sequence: CASSPAMVDTQYF.